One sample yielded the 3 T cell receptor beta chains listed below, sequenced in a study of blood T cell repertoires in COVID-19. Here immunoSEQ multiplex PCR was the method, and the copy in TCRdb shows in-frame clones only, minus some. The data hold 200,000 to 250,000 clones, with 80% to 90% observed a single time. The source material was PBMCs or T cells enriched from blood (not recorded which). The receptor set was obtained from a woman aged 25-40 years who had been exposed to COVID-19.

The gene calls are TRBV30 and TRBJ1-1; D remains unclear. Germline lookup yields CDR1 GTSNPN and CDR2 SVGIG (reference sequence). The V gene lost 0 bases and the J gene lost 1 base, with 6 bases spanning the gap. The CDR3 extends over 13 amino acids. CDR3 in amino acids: CAWSVLQNTEAFF. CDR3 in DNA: TGTGCCTGGAGTGTATTACAGAACACTGAAGCTTTCTTT.

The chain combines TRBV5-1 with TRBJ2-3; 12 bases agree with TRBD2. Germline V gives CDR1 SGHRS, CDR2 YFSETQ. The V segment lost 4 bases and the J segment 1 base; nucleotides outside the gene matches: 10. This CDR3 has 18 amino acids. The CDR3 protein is CASSGGLAGPAGTDTQYF. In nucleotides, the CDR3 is TGCGCCAGCAGCGGCGGACTAGCGGGACCCGCGGGCACAGATACGCAGTATTTT.

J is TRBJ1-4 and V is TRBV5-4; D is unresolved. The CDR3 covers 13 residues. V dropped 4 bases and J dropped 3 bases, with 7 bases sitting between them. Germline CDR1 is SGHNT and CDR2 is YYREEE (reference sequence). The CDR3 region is CASSPAANEKLFF. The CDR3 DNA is TGTGCCAGCAGCCCGGCGGCTAATGAAAAACTGTTTTTT.